This T cell receptor (beta chain) came from a study of blood T cells in healthy people across ages. Notes on the study in general: Age advanced and TCR beta diversity per million T cells fell, roughly linearly.

This clonotype has ten or more counts. The antigen is undetermined. The use of a sample-barcoded 5' primer and a J-beta primer mix characterized a second PCR of about 7 to 12 cycles. Sequencing yielded, for each sample, at least 3 million paired-end reads carrying CDR3. TCRdb reanalysed the 5' RACE reads using MiXCR and keeps one entry per CDR3 protein. The sample shows 600,000 to 800,000 distinct CDR3 sequences, 52% of them seen only once. The CDR3 runs 15 residues. CDR1 and CDR2 from the germline V gene are SGHRS and YFSETQ. Trimming removed 0 bases from V and 5 bases from J, with 12 bases in between. Each individual donor underwent a draw of ten milliliters of peripheral blood. The authors extracted at least 5 micrograms of total RNA per sample.

Sequencing was performed on blood. This sequence originates from a woman of 80 years or more in good health. This chain joins TRBV5-1 and TRBJ2-1; D is undetermined. The CDR3 bases are TGCGCCAGCAGCTTGGGAATGGCGCAAGACAATGAGCAGTTCTTC. It specifies CASSLGMAQDNEQFF.